These T cell receptor beta chains were read from a single sample in a study of T-cell reconstitution after alpha-beta-depleted transplantation in children. TCRdb processed the PCR reads anew with MiXCR; each CDR3 protein has one entry. The table shows approximately 400,000 distinct CDR3 sequences, with around 9.9% occurring only once. Sequenced here: PBMCs from the stem cell graft donor, sampled from the stem cell graft. These receptor sequences come from a human donor who donated a stem cell graft to a child with acute myeloid leukemia. The CDR3 runs from the conserved cysteine through the conserved F or W. D genes are given only for firm matches. Expanded clones get a size class; other rows say once, few or many, or leave the size out.

CDR3 protein: CASSTTAEGVDEQYF
CDR3 DNA: TGTGCCAGCAGCACGACAGCGGAGGGGGTCGACGAGCAGTACTTC
D gene: NA
clone size: few
J gene: TRBJ2-7
V gene: TRBV2

CDR3 protein: CASSVEPVWTDQETQYF
CDR3 DNA: TGTGCCAGCAGCGTAGAGCCGGTGTGGACAGACCAAGAGACCCAGTACTTC
D gene: NA
clone size: few
J gene: TRBJ2-5
V gene: TRBV9

CDR3 protein: CASRKDRDEQFF
CDR3 DNA: TGTGCCAGCAGAAAGGACAGGGATGAGCAGTTCTTC
D gene: TRBD1
clone size: few
J gene: TRBJ2-1
V gene: TRBV7-9

CDR3 protein: CATSREDTSNTGELFF
CDR3 DNA: TGTGCCACCAGCAGAGAAGACACATCGAACACCGGGGAGCTGTTTTTT
D gene: NA
clone size: few
J gene: TRBJ2-2
V gene: TRBV15

CDR3 protein: CASSHRGSSGNTIYF
CDR3 DNA: TGTGCCAGCAGCCACAGAGGATCCTCTGGAAACACCATATATTTT
D gene: NA
clone size: NA
J gene: TRBJ1-3
V gene: TRBV5-6

CDR3 protein: CAIRPGQGGGEQYF
CDR3 DNA: TGTGCCATCAGGCCGGGACAGGGTGGGGGCGAGCAGTACTTC
D gene: TRBD1
clone size: NA
J gene: TRBJ2-7
V gene: TRBV10-3

CDR3 protein: CASSQGDGDLFF
CDR3 DNA: TGTGCCAGCAGCCAAGGGGACGGCGATCTGTTCTTC
D gene: NA
clone size: few
J gene: TRBJ2-1
V gene: TRBV3-1

CDR3 protein: CASSWRGGEGHTF
CDR3 DNA: TGTGCCAGCAGCTGGCGCGGGGGTGAAGGCCACACCTTC
D gene: NA
clone size: NA
J gene: TRBJ1-2
V gene: TRBV7-2

CDR3 protein: CATSRAISSSTDTQYF
CDR3 DNA: TGTGCCACCAGCAGAGCGATTAGCTCTAGCACAGATACGCAGTATTTT
D gene: NA
clone size: NA
J gene: TRBJ2-3
V gene: TRBV15

CDR3 protein: CASSNRDRGLEQYF
CDR3 DNA: TGTGCCAGCAGCAACCGGGACAGGGGGCTCGAGCAGTACTTC
D gene: TRBD1
clone size: few
J gene: TRBJ2-7
V gene: TRBV11-2

CDR3 protein: CASSISGGYNEQFF
CDR3 DNA: TGTGCCAGCAGCATTAGCGGGGGTTACAATGAGCAGTTCTTC
D gene: TRBD2
clone size: many
J gene: TRBJ2-1
V gene: TRBV9

CDR3 protein: CASSLIGGKGELFF
CDR3 DNA: TGTGCCAGCAGTTTGATCGGGGGCAAGGGGGAGCTGTTTTTT
D gene: NA
clone size: few
J gene: TRBJ2-2
V gene: TRBV12-3/TRBV12-4

CDR3 protein: CSALRDDNNEQFF
CDR3 DNA: TGCAGTGCTCTCCGGGACGACAACAATGAGCAGTTCTTC
D gene: NA
clone size: NA
J gene: TRBJ2-1
V gene: TRBV20-1

CDR3 protein: CASRPTPAINNEQFF
CDR3 DNA: TGTGCCAGCAGACCCACCCCGGCCATCAACAATGAGCAGTTCTTC
D gene: NA
clone size: NA
J gene: TRBJ2-1
V gene: TRBV7-6

CDR3 protein: CASSSQGVVEEKLFF
CDR3 DNA: TGCGCCAGCAGCTCTCAGGGGGTAGTAGAGGAAAAACTGTTTTTT
D gene: TRBD1
clone size: NA
J gene: TRBJ1-4
V gene: TRBV5-1

CDR3 protein: CASRGGTDKAFF
CDR3 DNA: TGTGCCAGCAGGGGGGGGACCGATAAAGCTTTCTTT
D gene: NA
clone size: many
J gene: TRBJ1-1
V gene: TRBV2

CDR3 protein: CASSLIGDIQYF
CDR3 DNA: TGTGCCAGCAGCTTGATAGGGGACATTCAGTACTTC
D gene: NA
clone size: NA
J gene: TRBJ2-4
V gene: TRBV5-5

CDR3 protein: CASSVVGTDTQYF
CDR3 DNA: TGTGCCAGCAGCGTAGTAGGTACAGATACGCAGTATTTT
D gene: NA
clone size: many
J gene: TRBJ2-3
V gene: TRBV9

CDR3 protein: CASSWDLDVRKTQYF
CDR3 DNA: TGCGCCAGCAGCTGGGACCTAGACGTACGAAAGACCCAGTACTTC
D gene: NA
clone size: few
J gene: TRBJ2-5
V gene: TRBV5-1

CDR3 protein: CATKRDYTDTQYF
CDR3 DNA: TGTGCCACCAAGCGGGATTACACAGATACGCAGTATTTT
D gene: TRBD2
clone size: NA
J gene: TRBJ2-3
V gene: TRBV2

CDR3 protein: CASSQGYRGRGETQYF
CDR3 DNA: TGTGCCAGCAGCCAAGGTTACAGGGGGCGCGGAGAGACCCAGTACTTC
D gene: TRBD1
clone size: few
J gene: TRBJ2-5
V gene: TRBV3-1

CDR3 protein: CASGNQRGSEETQYF
CDR3 DNA: TGTGCCAGCGGAAACCAGAGGGGGTCGGAAGAGACCCAGTACTTC
D gene: NA
clone size: few
J gene: TRBJ2-5
V gene: TRBV12-3/TRBV12-4

CDR3 protein: CASSPMGWRGVQETQYF
CDR3 DNA: TGTGCCAGCAGTCCAATGGGCTGGCGGGGGGTACAAGAGACCCAGTACTTC
D gene: TRBD2
clone size: few
J gene: TRBJ2-5
V gene: TRBV25-1

CDR3 protein: CASSSPGQGLSGANVLTF
CDR3 DNA: TGTGCCAGCAGTTCACCGGGACAAGGCTTGTCTGGGGCCAACGTCCTGACTTTC
D gene: NA
clone size: few
J gene: TRBJ2-6
V gene: TRBV27

CDR3 protein: CASSQDTAAYKAFF
CDR3 DNA: TGCGCCAGCAGCCAAGATACGGCGGCTTACAAAGCTTTCTTT
D gene: NA
clone size: few
J gene: TRBJ1-1
V gene: TRBV4-1

CDR3 protein: CASSSDGSYNEQFF
CDR3 DNA: TGTGCCAGCAGCTCGGACGGGTCCTACAATGAGCAGTTCTTC
D gene: NA
clone size: NA
J gene: TRBJ2-1
V gene: TRBV11-1

CDR3 protein: CASSAKPGQQETQYF
CDR3 DNA: TGTGCCAGCAGTGCCAAACCGGGACAGCAAGAGACCCAGTACTTC
D gene: TRBD1
clone size: many
J gene: TRBJ2-5
V gene: TRBV25-1

CDR3 protein: CASNLGPGGATNEKLFF
CDR3 DNA: TGCGCCAGCAACTTGGGGCCAGGAGGTGCAACTAATGAAAAACTGTTTTTT
D gene: NA
clone size: NA
J gene: TRBJ1-4
V gene: TRBV5-1

CDR3 protein: CSASGLAGDQETQYF
CDR3 DNA: TGCAGTGCCAGCGGCCTAGCGGGGGACCAAGAGACCCAGTACTTC
D gene: TRBD2
clone size: NA
J gene: TRBJ2-5
V gene: TRBV20-1

CDR3 protein: CASMTGGDFDTQYF
CDR3 DNA: TGCGCCAGCATGACAGGGGGCGATTTTGATACGCAGTATTTT
D gene: TRBD1
clone size: many
J gene: TRBJ2-3
V gene: TRBV5-1

CDR3 protein: CASSPRGGTTDTQYF
CDR3 DNA: TGCGCCAGCAGCCCGAGAGGGGGTACCACAGATACGCAGTATTTT
D gene: NA
clone size: NA
J gene: TRBJ2-3
V gene: TRBV5-1

CDR3 protein: CSVGTEGDSYNEQFF
CDR3 DNA: TGCAGCGTAGGGACGGAGGGGGACTCCTACAATGAGCAGTTCTTC
D gene: NA
clone size: few
J gene: TRBJ2-1
V gene: TRBV29-1

CDR3 protein: CASSRTDSNQPQHF
CDR3 DNA: TGTGCCAGCAGCCGGACCGATAGCAATCAGCCCCAGCATTTT
D gene: NA
clone size: many
J gene: TRBJ1-5
V gene: TRBV7-9

CDR3 protein: CASRIFPAGDFYNEQFF
CDR3 DNA: TGCGCCAGCAGGATTTTTCCGGCGGGAGATTTTTACAATGAGCAGTTCTTC
D gene: TRBD2
clone size: many
J gene: TRBJ2-1
V gene: TRBV5-1

CDR3 protein: CASSTLGLAGVLDTQYF
CDR3 DNA: TGTGCCAGCAGCACCCTGGGGCTAGCGGGAGTTTTGGATACGCAGTATTTT
D gene: TRBD2
clone size: once
J gene: TRBJ2-3
V gene: TRBV11-2

CDR3 protein: CAICLGGQSLPIPQETQYF
CDR3 DNA: TGTGCCATCTGTTTGGGAGGACAATCCCTTCCAATACCACAAGAGACCCAGTACTTC
D gene: NA
clone size: once
J gene: TRBJ2-5
V gene: TRBV2

CDR3 protein: CASSLRTGVLDYGYTF
CDR3 DNA: TGTGCCAGCAGTTTACGGACAGGGGTTTTAGACTATGGCTACACCTTC
D gene: TRBD1
clone size: NA
J gene: TRBJ1-2
V gene: TRBV12-3/TRBV12-4

CDR3 protein: CSAGQGAGQPQHF
CDR3 DNA: TGCAGCGCTGGACAGGGGGCGGGTCAGCCCCAGCATTTT
D gene: TRBD1
clone size: many
J gene: TRBJ1-5
V gene: TRBV29-1

CDR3 protein: CASSYRGGHYTF
CDR3 DNA: TGTGCCAGCTCTTACAGGGGGGGCCACTACACCTTC
D gene: TRBD1
clone size: few
J gene: TRBJ1-2
V gene: TRBV3-1

CDR3 protein: CSARVPLGGGNQPQHF
CDR3 DNA: TGCAGTGCTAGAGTCCCCTTGGGGGGCGGCAATCAGCCCCAGCATTTT
D gene: NA
clone size: NA
J gene: TRBJ1-5
V gene: TRBV20-1

CDR3 protein: CASSLVPGNEQFF
CDR3 DNA: TGTGCCAGCAGCTTAGTTCCGGGAAATGAGCAGTTCTTC
D gene: NA
clone size: few
J gene: TRBJ2-1
V gene: TRBV7-2

CDR3 protein: CASSRSESFYEQYF
CDR3 DNA: TGTGCCAGCAGTCGTAGCGAGTCTTTCTACGAGCAGTACTTC
D gene: NA
clone size: NA
J gene: TRBJ2-7
V gene: TRBV12-3/TRBV12-4

CDR3 protein: CSAMDVGSGRSYEQYF
CDR3 DNA: TGCAGTGCTATGGATGTAGGTAGCGGGAGAAGCTACGAGCAGTACTTC
D gene: TRBD2
clone size: many
J gene: TRBJ2-7
V gene: TRBV20-1

CDR3 protein: CASSLGAGAFNTEAFF
CDR3 DNA: TGCGCCAGCAGCTTGGGGGCAGGGGCTTTCAACACTGAAGCTTTCTTT
D gene: NA
clone size: many
J gene: TRBJ1-1
V gene: TRBV5-1

CDR3 protein: CASSIGTLDTQYF
CDR3 DNA: TGTGCCAGCAGTATCGGGACTTTAGATACGCAGTATTTT
D gene: NA
clone size: few
J gene: TRBJ2-3
V gene: TRBV27

CDR3 protein: CASSPWTGSTDTQYF
CDR3 DNA: TGTGCCAGCAGTCCCTGGACAGGGTCCACAGATACGCAGTATTTT
D gene: TRBD1
clone size: few
J gene: TRBJ2-3
V gene: TRBV27

CDR3 protein: CASSQDWDEQFF
CDR3 DNA: TGTGCCAGCAGTCAAGACTGGGATGAGCAGTTCTTC
D gene: NA
clone size: few
J gene: TRBJ2-1
V gene: TRBV27

CDR3 protein: CSVASGIANTGELFF
CDR3 DNA: TGCAGCGTTGCCAGCGGGATCGCGAACACCGGGGAGCTGTTTTTT
D gene: TRBD2
clone size: many
J gene: TRBJ2-2
V gene: TRBV29-1

CDR3 protein: CSAPRQGTNYGYTF
CDR3 DNA: TGCAGTGCTCCTAGACAGGGCACTAACTATGGCTACACCTTC
D gene: TRBD1
clone size: few
J gene: TRBJ1-2
V gene: TRBV20-1

CDR3 protein: CASVWRQPGSDEQFF
CDR3 DNA: TGCGCCAGCGTCTGGAGGCAGCCGGGTTCGGATGAGCAGTTCTTC
D gene: NA
clone size: many
J gene: TRBJ2-1
V gene: TRBV5-1

CDR3 protein: CASSSPRGRNEQFF
CDR3 DNA: TGTGCCAGCAGTTCGCCGCGGGGACGCAATGAGCAGTTCTTC
D gene: NA
clone size: many
J gene: TRBJ2-1
V gene: TRBV12-3/TRBV12-4

CDR3 protein: CASSVDGGRGNEQFF
CDR3 DNA: TGTGCCAGCAGCGTAGACGGGGGTAGGGGCAATGAGCAGTTCTTC
D gene: NA
clone size: few
J gene: TRBJ2-1
V gene: TRBV9

CDR3 protein: CARGPGVLCYNEQFF
CDR3 DNA: TGTGCCAGGGGCCCCGGAGTCCTCTGCTACAATGAGCAGTTCTTC
D gene: NA
clone size: NA
J gene: TRBJ2-1
V gene: TRBV4-2

CDR3 protein: CSVDAFGHDTRYGYTF
CDR3 DNA: TGCAGCGTTGACGCTTTCGGACACGACACGCGGTATGGCTACACCTTC
D gene: NA
clone size: many
J gene: TRBJ1-2
V gene: TRBV29-1

CDR3 protein: CSAGQGVGTEAFF
CDR3 DNA: TGCAGCGCCGGACAGGGGGTGGGCACTGAAGCTTTCTTT
D gene: TRBD1
clone size: many
J gene: TRBJ1-1
V gene: TRBV29-1

CDR3 protein: CASSLELADYNEQFF
CDR3 DNA: TGCGCCAGCAGCTTGGAACTAGCGGATTACAATGAGCAGTTCTTC
D gene: TRBD2
clone size: many
J gene: TRBJ2-1
V gene: TRBV5-1

CDR3 protein: CASNPGRRTDTQYF
CDR3 DNA: TGCGCCAGCAACCCGGGACGGCGCACAGATACGCAGTATTTT
D gene: NA
clone size: few
J gene: TRBJ2-3
V gene: TRBV5-1

CDR3 protein: CASSLSDRPVGAEAFF
CDR3 DNA: TGTGCCAGCAGCCTAAGTGACAGGCCGGTGGGCGCTGAAGCTTTCTTT
D gene: NA
clone size: few
J gene: TRBJ1-1
V gene: TRBV5-5